The table lists the clone carrying this T cell receptor (beta chain) with many counts. This sample was included in a study of T cells in Graves' hyperthyroidism and ophthalmopathy. About the study: It was at initial diagnosis, before any treatment, that peripheral blood was collected.

Regions amplified from RNA transcripts were the TCR beta CDR3 regions. First-round RT-PCR of the TCR CDR3 relied on the HTBI primer set. In TCRdb, the multiplex PCR reads were re-called with MiXCR into one record per CDR3 protein. The sample lists a few hundred thousand distinct CDR3 sequences; approximately 14% were seen once. Exclusion followed for patients with uncontrolled infection, other autoimmune disease, pregnancy or lactation. The source of the PBMCs was over 8.5 ml of fresh peripheral blood. The receptor's source is a woman in her 30s with Graves' hyperthyroidism that later progressed to Graves' ophthalmopathy. The sequencing input was blood.

CDR3 sequence (DNA): TGTGCCATCAGTGAGGAAGGACTAGCGGGAGGGCCAAGAAGAGAGACCCAGTACTTC. This encodes CAISEEGLAGGPRRETQYF. The rearrangement joins TRBV10-3 to TRBJ2-5; 15 bases agree with TRBD2. This CDR3 contains 19 residues. The germline CDR1 and CDR2 sequences are ENHRY and SYGVKD. Trimming cost V 2 bases and J 4 bases; bases outside gene matches: 11.